This T cell receptor (beta chain) was sequenced for a study of control samples from healthy donors and cancer patients. Profiling relied on immunoSEQ multiplex PCR, and the TCRdb table lists in-frame clones only, not all of them. The sample has 100,000 to 120,000 clones, about 83% seen once. The trim removed 4 bases at V and 9 bases at J, leaving 9 bases unmatched. This CDR3 region has 14 residues. Germline-derived CDR1 and CDR2 are SGHDT and YYEEEE. The rearrangement joins TRBV5-6 to TRBJ2-1, with 8 bases lining up with TRBD1. Sequencing used blood. This clonotype was obtained from a woman in her 50s in good health. The CDR3 spells CASSARTGFGEQFF. For the CDR3, the DNA is TGTGCCAGCAGCGCCCGGACAGGGTTTGGTGAGCAGTTCTTC.